This T cell receptor (beta chain) is drawn from a study of early T cells in non-severe SARS-CoV-2 infection. Between the trimmed V and J ends, which lost 0 bases and 8 bases, there was a span of 16 bases. This CDR3 has 15 residues. Looked up from germline, CDR1 is LNHNV and CDR2 is YYDKDF (reference sequence). TCRdb fed the 5' RACE reads into MiXCR, producing one record per CDR3 protein. The sample includes some 98,000 distinct CDR3 sequences, 9.5% to 12% seen only once; the top ten take around 5%. The TCR sequence derives from an adult who was a healthcare worker with PCR-confirmed SARS-CoV-2 infection or an uninfected control (not recorded which). Input material: whole blood. This chain uses TRBV15 with TRBJ1-1; no clear D gene. CDR3 protein: CATSRDPGGAGEAFF. The CDR3 DNA is TGTGCCACCAGCAGAGATCCCGGAGGCGCGGGGGAAGCTTTCTTT.